This record concerns one T cell receptor (beta chain) sequence. This clonotype was detected ten times or more. Its target antigen remains unknown. Base qualities are missing; no much larger clone stands one base away. The CDR3 runs 16 residues from the cysteine to the phenylalanine. CDR3 DNA is the only sequence kept; it has 48 bases, read in frame from the first base. V trim: 2 bases; J trim: 4 bases; unmatched bases: 9. CDR1 and CDR2 are read off the germline V gene (reference sequence) as DFQATT and SNEGSKA. Libraries from unsorted PBMCs were made from 2 million PBMCs kept in RNAlater at -80 degrees C until RNA extraction. The multiple sclerosis patients were enrolled in a US clinical protocol that used magnetic resonance imaging to evaluate disease progression. Peripheral blood underwent Ficoll-Hypaque density gradient centrifugation to isolate PBMCs, which were then cryopreserved in liquid nitrogen.

This entry belongs to a study of neurological immune-mediated disorders (dated by TCRdb to between 2018 and 2021). Background for the entire study: Among the 34 multiple sclerosis patients, approximately 30 had relapsing-remitting MS and 3 had secondary progressive MS. Peripheral blood TCR-beta repertoires from HTLV-I-associated myelopathy (HAM/TSP) patients, multiple sclerosis patients and healthy controls were compared by UMI-based sequencing. The approximately 99 TCR-beta libraries included longitudinal samples, technical triplicates and paired sorted CD4+ and CD8+ T-cell subsets alongside PBMC samples. The cohort was made up of approximately 65 subjects, consisting of about 15 HAM/TSP patients, 35 or so multiple sclerosis patients and around 20 healthy controls. The study at large found these results: Repertoires from 18 of 34 MS patients were grouped by phylogenetic analysis into a cluster of related CDR3 sequences, suggesting a possible repertoire-level signature. The MS cluster showed no association with clinical or MRI features, and the authors stated that larger cohorts are needed. Expanded clones from different subjects shared no identical CDR3 amino acid sequences, which suggests that TCR-beta repertoires were private in all groups. The highest TCR clonal expansion was observed in HAM/TSP patients, whereas the lowest was observed in MS patients, even when compared with healthy controls.

cDNA was synthesized by template-switch 5'RACE using a primer carrying a 10-nucleotide random unique molecular identifier by which each TCR transcript was tagged. Every sequencing run yielded over 190 million TCR-beta sequences covering 15-18 subjects. Total RNA was extracted with the RNeasy kit. TCR-beta VDJ regions were amplified with primers for the TCR constant region and the 5'RACE anchor, using the KAPA Real-time Library Amplification kit. Sample indexes and Illumina adaptors were added in a first PCR, and a second PCR then increased library yield. After purification with Ampure beads, the TCR product of roughly 650 bp was size-selected on a 2% E-gel SizeSelection system. Before pooling, library quality was assessed on a Bioanalyzer, concentration was determined with Qubit, and library quantification was performed with the Kapa Library Quantification kit. Libraries were sequenced paired-end 2 x 150 bp on an Illumina HiSeq 2500. To increase sequence diversity, about 25-31% phiX was spiked into each library pool. The published analysis was carried out like this. The quality-filtered reads were processed with the UMI-based MiGEC pipeline, whose error correction step removed more than 90% of the raw TCR sequences. VDJ genes were aligned to IMGT germline references, and clonotypes were defined by unique CDR3 amino acid sequence plus V-J genes. Clonal expansion, Shannon diversity and CDR3 relatedness (CalcPairwiseDistances, ClusterSamples) were evaluated with VDJtools, and phylogenetic trees were built with CLCbio workbench. Clones with at least 8 unique UMIs were defined as expanded, with this threshold being based on coefficient-of-variation modelling across technical triplicates. TCRdb cleaned the public reads at Q25 with fastp, built clones with MiXCR and kept in-frame beta chains. For every CDR3 protein sequence, its rows merge into one entry that carries the most common genes and DNA. TCRdb's processing, not the study's, gives the V and J calls here. This sample holds 50,000 to 85,000 distinct CDR3 sequences; roughly 5.5% were observed only once. Around 2.8% of the sample lies in the top ten.

This sequence uses TRBV20-1 and TRBJ1-4, and TRBD1 matches 8 of the central bases. This clonotype was obtained from a woman in her thirties with multiple sclerosis. The sample consisted of PBMCs. The CDR3 has the sequence CSARKTGVKHNEKLFF. The DNA is TGCAGTGCTAGAAAGACAGGGGTCAAACATAATGAAAAACTGTTTTTT.